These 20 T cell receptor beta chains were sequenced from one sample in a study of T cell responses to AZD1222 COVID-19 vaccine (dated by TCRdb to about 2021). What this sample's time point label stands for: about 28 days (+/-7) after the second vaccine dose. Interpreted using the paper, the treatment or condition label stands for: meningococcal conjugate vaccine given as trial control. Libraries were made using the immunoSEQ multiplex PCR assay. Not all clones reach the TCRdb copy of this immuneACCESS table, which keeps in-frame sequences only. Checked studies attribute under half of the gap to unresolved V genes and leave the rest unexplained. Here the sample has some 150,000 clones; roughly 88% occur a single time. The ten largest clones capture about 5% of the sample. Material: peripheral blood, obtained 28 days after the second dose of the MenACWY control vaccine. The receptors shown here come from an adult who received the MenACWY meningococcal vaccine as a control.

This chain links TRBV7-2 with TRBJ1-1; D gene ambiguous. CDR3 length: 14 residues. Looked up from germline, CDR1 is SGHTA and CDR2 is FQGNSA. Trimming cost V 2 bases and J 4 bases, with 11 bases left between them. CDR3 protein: CASSLLGRGTEAFF. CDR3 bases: TGTGCCAGCAGCTTATTGGGTCGGGGCACTGAAGCTTTCTTT.

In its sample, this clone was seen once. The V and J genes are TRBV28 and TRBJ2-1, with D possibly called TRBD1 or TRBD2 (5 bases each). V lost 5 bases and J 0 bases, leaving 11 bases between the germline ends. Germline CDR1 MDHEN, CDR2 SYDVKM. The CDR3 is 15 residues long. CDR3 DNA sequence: TGTGCCAGCAGTGGGACGTTGAGCTCCTACAATGAGCAGTTCTTC. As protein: CASSGTLSSYNEQFF.

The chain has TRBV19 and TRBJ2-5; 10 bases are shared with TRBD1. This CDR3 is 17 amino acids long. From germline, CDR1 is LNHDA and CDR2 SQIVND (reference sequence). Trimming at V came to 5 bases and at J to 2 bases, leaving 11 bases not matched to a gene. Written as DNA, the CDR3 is TGTGCCAGTAGTCGCCATGGGGACAGGGGAACACAAGAGACCCAGTACTTC. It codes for CASSRHGDRGTQETQYF.

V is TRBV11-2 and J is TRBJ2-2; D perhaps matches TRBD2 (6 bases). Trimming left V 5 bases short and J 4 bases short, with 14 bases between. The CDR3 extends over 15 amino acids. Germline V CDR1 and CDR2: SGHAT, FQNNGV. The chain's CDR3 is CASSTRELGTGELFF. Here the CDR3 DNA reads TGTGCCAGCAGCACTCGGGAGTTAGGCACCGGGGAGCTGTTTTTT.

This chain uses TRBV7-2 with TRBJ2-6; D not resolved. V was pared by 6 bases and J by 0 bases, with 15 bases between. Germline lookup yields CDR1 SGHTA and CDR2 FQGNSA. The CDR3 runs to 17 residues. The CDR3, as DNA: TGTGCCAGCAGTCCCGTAGGCGGAAGCTCTGGGGCCAACGTCCTGACTTTC. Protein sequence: CASSPVGGSSGANVLTF.

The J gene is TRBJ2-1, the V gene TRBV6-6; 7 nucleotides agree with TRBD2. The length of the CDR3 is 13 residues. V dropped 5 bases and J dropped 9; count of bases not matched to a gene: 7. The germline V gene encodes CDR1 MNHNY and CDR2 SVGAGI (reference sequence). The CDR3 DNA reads TGTGCCAGCAGTGGAGCGGGCGGGGGTGAGCAGTTCTTC. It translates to CASSGAGGGEQFF.

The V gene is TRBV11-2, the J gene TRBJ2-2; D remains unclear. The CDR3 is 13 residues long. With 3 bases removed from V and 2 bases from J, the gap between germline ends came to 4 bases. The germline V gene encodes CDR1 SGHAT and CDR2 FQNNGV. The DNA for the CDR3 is TGTGCCAGCAGCTTCACTAACACCGGGGAGCTGTTTTTT. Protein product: CASSFTNTGELFF.

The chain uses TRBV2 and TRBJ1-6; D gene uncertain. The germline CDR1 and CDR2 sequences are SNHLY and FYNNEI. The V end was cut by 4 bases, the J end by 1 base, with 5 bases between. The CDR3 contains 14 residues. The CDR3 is CASSGGSYNSPLHF. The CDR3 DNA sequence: TGTGCCAGCAGTGGGGGTTCCTATAATTCACCCCTCCACTTT.

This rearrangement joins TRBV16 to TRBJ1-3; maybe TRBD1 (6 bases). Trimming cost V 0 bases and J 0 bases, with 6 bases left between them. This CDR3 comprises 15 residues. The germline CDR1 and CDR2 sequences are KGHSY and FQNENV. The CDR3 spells CASSQSTGSGNTIYF. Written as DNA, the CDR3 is TGTGCCAGCAGCCAATCGACAGGCTCTGGAAACACCATATATTTT.

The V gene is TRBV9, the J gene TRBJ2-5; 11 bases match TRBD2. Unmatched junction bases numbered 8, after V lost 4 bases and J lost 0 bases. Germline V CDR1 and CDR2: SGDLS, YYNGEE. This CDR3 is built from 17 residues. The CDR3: CASSSGASGGNQETQYF. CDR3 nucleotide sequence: TGTGCCAGCAGCTCCGGGGCTAGCGGGGGGAACCAAGAGACCCAGTACTTC.

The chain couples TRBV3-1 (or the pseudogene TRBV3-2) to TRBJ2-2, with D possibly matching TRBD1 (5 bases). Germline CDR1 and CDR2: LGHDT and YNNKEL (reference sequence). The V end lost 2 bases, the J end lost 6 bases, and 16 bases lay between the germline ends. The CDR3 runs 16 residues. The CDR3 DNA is TGTGCCAGCAGCCAATGGTCAGGGAAAGAAGCCGGGGAGCTGTTTTTT. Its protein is CASSQWSGKEAGELFF.

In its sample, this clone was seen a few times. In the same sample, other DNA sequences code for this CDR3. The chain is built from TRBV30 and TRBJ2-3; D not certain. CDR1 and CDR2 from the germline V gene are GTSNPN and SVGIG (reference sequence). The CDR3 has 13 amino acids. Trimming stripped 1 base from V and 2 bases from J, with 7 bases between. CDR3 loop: CAWSGISTDTQYF. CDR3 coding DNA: TGTGCCTGGAGTGGGATTTCCACAGATACGCAGTATTTT.

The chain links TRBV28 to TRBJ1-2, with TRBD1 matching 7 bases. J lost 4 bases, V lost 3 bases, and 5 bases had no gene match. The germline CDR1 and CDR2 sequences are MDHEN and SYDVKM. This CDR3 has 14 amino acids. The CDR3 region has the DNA TGTGCCAGCAGTTTGGGACAGCTTTTCTATGGCTACACCTTC. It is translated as CASSLGQLFYGYTF.

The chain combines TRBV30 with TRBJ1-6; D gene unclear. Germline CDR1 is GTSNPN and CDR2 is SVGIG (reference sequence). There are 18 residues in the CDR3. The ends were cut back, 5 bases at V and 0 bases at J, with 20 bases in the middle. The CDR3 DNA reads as TGTGCCTGGGGTAGAGCTCGGACCCTTGGCTCCTATAATTCACCCCTCCACTTT. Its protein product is CAWGRARTLGSYNSPLHF.

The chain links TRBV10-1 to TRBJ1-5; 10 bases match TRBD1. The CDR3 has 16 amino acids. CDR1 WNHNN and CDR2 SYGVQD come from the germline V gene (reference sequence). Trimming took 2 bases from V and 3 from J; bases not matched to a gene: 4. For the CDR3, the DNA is TGCGCCAGCAGTGAGCCAGACAGGGGGCTCAATCAGCCCCAGCATTTT. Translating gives CASSEPDRGLNQPQHF.

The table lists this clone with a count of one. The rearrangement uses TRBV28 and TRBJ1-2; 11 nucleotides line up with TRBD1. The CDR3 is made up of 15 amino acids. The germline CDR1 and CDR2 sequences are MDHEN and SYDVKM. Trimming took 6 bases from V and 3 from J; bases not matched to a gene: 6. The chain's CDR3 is CASRQPGQGDYGYTF. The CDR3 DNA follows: TGTGCCAGCAGACAACCGGGACAGGGGGACTATGGCTACACCTTC.

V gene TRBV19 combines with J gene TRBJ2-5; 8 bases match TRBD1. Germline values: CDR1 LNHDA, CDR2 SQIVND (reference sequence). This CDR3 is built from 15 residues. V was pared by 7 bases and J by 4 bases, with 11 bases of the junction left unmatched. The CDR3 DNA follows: TGTGCCAGTAACAAGGGGCAGGGGGCGCGAGAGACCCAGTACTTC. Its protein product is CASNKGQGARETQYF.

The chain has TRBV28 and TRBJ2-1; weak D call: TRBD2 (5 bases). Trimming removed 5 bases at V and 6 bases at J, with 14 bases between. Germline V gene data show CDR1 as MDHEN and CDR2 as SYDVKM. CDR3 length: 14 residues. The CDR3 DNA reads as TGTGCCAGCAGTCCGGCCGGGGTGGGCAATGAGCAGTTCTTC. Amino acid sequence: CASSPAGVGNEQFF.

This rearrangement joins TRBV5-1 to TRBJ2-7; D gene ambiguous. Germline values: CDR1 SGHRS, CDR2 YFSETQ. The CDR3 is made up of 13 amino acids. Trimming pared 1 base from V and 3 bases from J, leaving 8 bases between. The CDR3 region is CASSLNRDYEQYF. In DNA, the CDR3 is TGCGCCAGCAGCTTGAATAGGGACTACGAGCAGTACTTC.

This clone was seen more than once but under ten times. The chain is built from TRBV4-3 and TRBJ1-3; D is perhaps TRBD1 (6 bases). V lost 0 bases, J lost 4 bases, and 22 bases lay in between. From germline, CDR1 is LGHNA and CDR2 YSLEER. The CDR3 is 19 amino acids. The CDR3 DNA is TGCGCCAGCAGCCAAGATTGGGTCCAGGGGAGGTCGGGCGGAAACACCATATATTTT. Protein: CASSQDWVQGRSGGNTIYF.